In its sample, the clone carrying this T cell receptor (beta chain) was seen a few times. Antigen unknown. TCR beta CDR3 sequences were amplified from RNA transcripts. TCR CDR3 underwent first-round RT-PCR with the HTBI primer set. A single record per CDR3 protein comes from TCRdb applying MiXCR to the multiplex PCR reads. The profile shows hundreds of thousands of distinct CDR3 sequences, just under 20% of them singletons. Duration under 3 months, a NOSPECS grade of at least 4, and a Clinical Activity Score of at least 3 characterized the ophthalmopathy patients. The record originates from a study of T cells in Graves' hyperthyroidism and ophthalmopathy. At the level of the study: Peripheral blood was secured at the point of initial diagnosis, before any treatment. Regarding the study as a whole: The model identified upcoming ophthalmopathy a median approximately 6.4 months ahead of onset.

The CDR3 is made up of 16 amino acids. From germline, CDR1 is SGHVS and CDR2 FNYEAQ. V shed 1 base and J 4 bases; nucleotides not matched to a gene: 9. V gene TRBV7-6 combines with J gene TRBJ2-7; TRBD2 aligns across 8 bases. Sequenced: blood. This receptor was identified in a man in his forties with Graves' ophthalmopathy. CDR3: CASSLENAGGEYEQYF. DNA of the CDR3: TGTGCCAGCAGCTTAGAGAATGCGGGAGGAGAATACGAGCAGTACTTC.